This TCR beta chain was retrieved from a study of beta chain features in type 1 diabetes. The study, taken as a whole, reports: A pattern of fewer insertions and more deletions at VDJ junctions was seen in type 1 diabetes patients. In every one of the four CD4+ subsets, TCRB CDR3s were moderately but significantly shorter in Type 1 diabetes patients.

Details on this clone: What it binds is not known.

The investigators reverse transcribed all of the isolated RNA, so they sequenced expressed TCRB transcripts. For naive, central memory and regulatory T cell samples, reads averaged around 3.8 million. Profiled with immunoSEQ multiplex PCR; TCRdb holds only in-frame clones, not every one. The sample has a few hundred thousand clones; roughly an eighth are singletons. The sample consisted of naive CD4+ T cells from blood. The TCR originated in a man younger than 40 with type 1 diabetes.

In nucleotides, the CDR3 is TGTGCCAGCGGGGCCCTCGGACAGGGGACATATGGCTACACCTTC. This encodes CASGALGQGTYGYTF. The chain uses TRBV28 and TRBJ1-2; 9 bases are shared with TRBD1. The CDR3 has 15 residues. The V gene end was trimmed by 8 bases and the J gene end by 5 bases; junction bases not matched to a gene: 12. Germline V CDR1 and CDR2: MDHEN, SYDVKM.